The rows below give T cell receptor beta chains drawn from one sample of a study of T cells in Graves' hyperthyroidism and ophthalmopathy. One entry per CDR3 protein, called by TCRdb with MiXCR from the multiplex PCR reads. The sample records about 520,000 distinct CDR3 sequences, around a quarter being singletons. The sequenced material came from blood. These receptors originate from a woman in her thirties with Graves' ophthalmopathy. CDR3s include the opening cysteine and the closing phenylalanine or tryptophan. A D gene is named only where the DNA matches it firmly. Only part of the rows carry a size: once, few, many, or a class if the clone is expanded.

J	V	D	size	CDR3	DNA
TRBJ2-5	TRBV6-2/TRBV6-3	TRBD1	many	CASSSLTGAVQETQYF	TGTGCCAGCAGTTCCCTGACAGGGGCAGTCCAAGAGACCCAGTACTTC
TRBJ2-7	TRBV7-9	NA	many	CASSPKGGGSYEQYF	TGTGCCAGCAGCCCAAAAGGTGGCGGTTCCTACGAGCAGTACTTC
TRBJ1-1	TRBV6-1	TRBD1	NA	CASKQGAHTEAFF	TGTGCCAGCAAACAGGGGGCTCACACTGAAGCTTTCTTT
TRBJ2-7	TRBV6-1	NA	NA	CASSSEDSAYEQYF	TGTGCCAGCAGCTCAGAGGACAGCGCTTACGAGCAGTACTTC
TRBJ2-7	TRBV19	NA	many	CASSSSGGGEQYF	TGTGCCAGTAGTTCATCAGGGGGAGGCGAGCAGTACTTC
TRBJ1-1	TRBV20-1	NA	many	CSASSHLNTEAFF	TGCAGTGCTAGTTCACACCTGAACACTGAAGCTTTCTTT
TRBJ1-1	TRBV6-1	NA	NA	CASIRELLNTEAFF	TGTGCCAGCATACGGGAGCTACTGAACACTGAAGCTTTCTTT
TRBJ2-7	TRBV6-1	NA	NA	CASSRGSLGYEQYF	TGTGCCAGCAGCCGTGGCTCATTGGGCTACGAGCAGTACTTC
TRBJ1-5	TRBV27	NA	NA	CASSLGDPYSNQPQHF	TGTGCCAGCAGTTTAGGCGACCCATATAGCAATCAGCCCCAGCATTTT
TRBJ1-1	TRBV19	NA	NA	CASSIAETAFF	TGTGCCAGTAGTATTGCGGAAACGGCTTTCTTT
TRBJ2-7	TRBV12-3/TRBV12-4	NA	many	CASSSRQDGAYEQYF	TGTGCCAGCAGTTCTCGACAGGATGGGGCCTACGAGCAGTACTTC
TRBJ1-1	TRBV27	NA	many	CASSLSARGNTEAFF	TGTGCCAGCAGTTTATCCGCAAGAGGGAACACTGAAGCTTTCTTT
TRBJ2-5	TRBV30	TRBD2	many	CAWDRLAGRETQYF	TGTGCCTGGGACCGACTAGCGGGCCGGGAGACCCAGTACTTC
TRBJ1-2	TRBV4-1	TRBD1	NA	CASSGYETGGGYGYTF	TGCGCCAGCAGCGGATACGAGACAGGGGGAGGCTATGGCTACACCTTC
TRBJ2-3	TRBV28	NA	many	CASTDSSTDTQYF	TGTGCCAGCACGGACAGTAGCACAGATACGCAGTATTTT
TRBJ1-2	TRBV19	NA	many	CASSIAAHDGYTF	TGTGCCAGTAGTATAGCCGCGCATGATGGCTACACCTTC
TRBJ1-5	TRBV2	NA	many	CASSGGQRDRNQPQHF	TGTGCCAGCAGTGGAGGACAGAGGGATAGGAATCAGCCCCAGCATTTT
TRBJ2-5	TRBV12-3/TRBV12-4	NA	many	CASSLAALIVRVRETQYF	TGTGCCAGCAGTTTAGCGGCCCTTATAGTTAGGGTACGAGAGACCCAGTACTTC